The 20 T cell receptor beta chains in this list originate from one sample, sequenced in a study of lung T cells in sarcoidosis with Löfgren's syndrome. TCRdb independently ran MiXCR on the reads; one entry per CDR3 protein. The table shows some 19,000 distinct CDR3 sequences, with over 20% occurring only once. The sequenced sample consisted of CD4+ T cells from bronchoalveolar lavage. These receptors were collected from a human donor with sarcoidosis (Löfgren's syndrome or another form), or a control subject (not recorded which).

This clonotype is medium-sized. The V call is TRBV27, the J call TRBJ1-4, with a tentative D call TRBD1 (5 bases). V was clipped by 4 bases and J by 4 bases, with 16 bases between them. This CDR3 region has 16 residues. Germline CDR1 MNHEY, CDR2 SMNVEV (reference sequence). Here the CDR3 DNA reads TGTGCCAGCAGTTCTAAACGGGGGTTTTATAATGAAAAACTGTTTTTT. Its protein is CASSSKRGFYNEKLFF. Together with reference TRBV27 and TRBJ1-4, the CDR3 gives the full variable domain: EAQVTQNPRYLITVTGKKLTVTCSQNMNHEYMSWYRQDPGLGLRQIYYSMNVEVTDKGDVPEGYKVSRKEKRNFPLILESPSPNQTSLYFCASSSKRGFYNEKLFFGSGTQLSVL.

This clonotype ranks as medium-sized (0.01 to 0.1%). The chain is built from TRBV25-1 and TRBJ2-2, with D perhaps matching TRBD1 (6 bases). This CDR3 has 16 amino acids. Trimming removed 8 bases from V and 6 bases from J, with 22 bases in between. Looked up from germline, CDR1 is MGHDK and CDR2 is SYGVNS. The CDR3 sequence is CASGEIGQNEAGELFF. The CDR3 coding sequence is TGTGCCAGCGGAGAGATAGGACAGAATGAGGCCGGGGAGCTGTTTTTT.

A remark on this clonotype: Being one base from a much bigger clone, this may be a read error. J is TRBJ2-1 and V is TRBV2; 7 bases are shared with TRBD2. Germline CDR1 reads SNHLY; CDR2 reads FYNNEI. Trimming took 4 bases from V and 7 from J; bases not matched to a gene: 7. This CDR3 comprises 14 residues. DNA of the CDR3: TGTGCCAGCAGTGGCACCGGGACTACTAATGAGCAGTTCTTC. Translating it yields CASSGTGTTNEQFF.

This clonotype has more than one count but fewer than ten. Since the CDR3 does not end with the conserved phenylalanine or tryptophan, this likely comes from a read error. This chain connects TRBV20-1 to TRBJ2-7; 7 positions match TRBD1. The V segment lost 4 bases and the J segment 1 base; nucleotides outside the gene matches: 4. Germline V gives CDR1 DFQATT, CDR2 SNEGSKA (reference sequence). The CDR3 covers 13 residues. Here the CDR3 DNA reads TGCAGTGCTATCCGGGACAGTTCCTACGAGCAGTACCTC. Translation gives CSAIRDSSYEQYL.

CDR3 coding DNA: TGTGCCTGGAGTGTACTAGCGACGTACCAAGAGACCCAGTACTTC. Translation gives CAWSVLATYQETQYF. The V call is TRBV30, the J call TRBJ2-5; 7 bases align to TRBD2. Looked up from germline, CDR1 is GTSNPN and CDR2 is SVGIG (reference sequence). V was clipped by 0 bases and J by 0 bases; unmatched bases: 4. This CDR3 spans 15 amino acids.

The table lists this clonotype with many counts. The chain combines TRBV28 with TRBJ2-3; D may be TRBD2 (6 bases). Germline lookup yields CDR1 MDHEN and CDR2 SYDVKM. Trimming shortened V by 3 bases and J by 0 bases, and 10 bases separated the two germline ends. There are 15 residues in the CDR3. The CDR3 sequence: CASSFGGTSTDTQYF. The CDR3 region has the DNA TGTGCCAGCAGTTTTGGCGGGACGAGCACAGATACGCAGTATTTT.

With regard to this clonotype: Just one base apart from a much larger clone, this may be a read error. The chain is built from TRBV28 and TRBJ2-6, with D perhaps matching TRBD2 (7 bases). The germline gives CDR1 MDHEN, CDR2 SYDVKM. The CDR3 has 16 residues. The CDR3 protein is CASRRGGDSGANVPTF. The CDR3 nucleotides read TGTGCCAGCAGACGAGGGGGGGACTCTGGGGCCAACGTCCCGACTTTC. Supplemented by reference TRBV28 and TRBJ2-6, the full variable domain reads DVKVTQSSRYLVKRTGEKVFLECVQDMDHENMFWYRQDPGLGLRLIYFSYDVKMKEKGDIPEGYSVSREKKERFSLILESASTNQTSMYLCASRRGGDSGANVPTFGAGSRLTVL.

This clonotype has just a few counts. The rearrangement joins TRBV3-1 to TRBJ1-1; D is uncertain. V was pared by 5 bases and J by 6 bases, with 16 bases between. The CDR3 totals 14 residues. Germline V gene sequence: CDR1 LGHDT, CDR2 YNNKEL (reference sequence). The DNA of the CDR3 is TGTGCCAGCAGCACCGACCTGGGTGGGGCTGAAGCTTTCTTT. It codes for CASSTDLGGAEAFF.

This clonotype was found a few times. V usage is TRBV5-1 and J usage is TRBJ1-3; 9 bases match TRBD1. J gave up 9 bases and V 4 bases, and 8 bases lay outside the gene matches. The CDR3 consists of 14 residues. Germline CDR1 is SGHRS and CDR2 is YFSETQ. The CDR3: CASSEGTGTLTIYF. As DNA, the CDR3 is TGCGCCAGCAGCGAAGGGACAGGGACCCTCACCATATATTTT. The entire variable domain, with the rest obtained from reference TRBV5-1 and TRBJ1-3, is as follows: KAGVTQTPRYLIKTRGQQVTLSCSPISGHRSVSWYQQTPGQGLQFLFEYFSETQRNKGNFPGRFSGRQFSNSRSEMNVSTLELGDSALYLCASSEGTGTLTIYFGEGSWLTVV.

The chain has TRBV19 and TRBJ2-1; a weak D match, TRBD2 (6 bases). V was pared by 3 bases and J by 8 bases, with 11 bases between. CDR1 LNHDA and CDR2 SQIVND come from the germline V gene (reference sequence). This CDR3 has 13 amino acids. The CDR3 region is CASSIGSRDEQFF. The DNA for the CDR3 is TGTGCCAGTAGTATCGGGAGTAGGGATGAGCAGTTCTTC. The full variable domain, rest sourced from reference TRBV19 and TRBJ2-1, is DGGITQSPKYLFRKEGQNVTLSCEQNLNHDAMYWYRQDPGQGLRLIYYSQIVNDFQKGDIAEGYSVSREKKESFPLTVTSAQKNPTAFYLCASSIGSRDEQFFGPGTRLTVL.

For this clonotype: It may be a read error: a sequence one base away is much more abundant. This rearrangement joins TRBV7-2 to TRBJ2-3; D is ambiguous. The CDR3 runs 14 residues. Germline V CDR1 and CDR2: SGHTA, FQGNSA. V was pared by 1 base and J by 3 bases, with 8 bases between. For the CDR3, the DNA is TGTGCCAGCAGCTTAGGGATAACTACAGATACGCAGTATTTT. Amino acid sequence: CASSLGITTDTQYF.

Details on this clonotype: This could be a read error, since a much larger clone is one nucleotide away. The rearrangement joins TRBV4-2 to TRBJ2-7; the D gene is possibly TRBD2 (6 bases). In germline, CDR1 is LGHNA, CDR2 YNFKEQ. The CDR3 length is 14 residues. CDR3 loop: CVSSQVADSYEQYF. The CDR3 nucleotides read TGTGTCAGCAGCCAAGTAGCGGACTCCTACGAGCAGTACTTC.

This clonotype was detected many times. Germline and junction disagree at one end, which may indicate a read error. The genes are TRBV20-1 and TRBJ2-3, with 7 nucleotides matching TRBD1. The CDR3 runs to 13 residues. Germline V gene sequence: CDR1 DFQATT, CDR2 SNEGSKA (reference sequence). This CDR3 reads CCASDRGTDTQYF. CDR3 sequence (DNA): TGCTGTGCTTCCGACAGGGGCACAGATACGCAGTATTTT.

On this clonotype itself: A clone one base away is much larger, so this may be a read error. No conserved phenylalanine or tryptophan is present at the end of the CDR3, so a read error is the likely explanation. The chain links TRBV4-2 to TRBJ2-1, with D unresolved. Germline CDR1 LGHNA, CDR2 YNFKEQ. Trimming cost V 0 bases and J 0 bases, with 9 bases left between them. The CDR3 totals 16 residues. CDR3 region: CASSQESASSYNEQFL. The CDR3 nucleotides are TGTGCCAGCAGCCAAGAGTCGGCCAGCTCCTACAATGAGCAGTTCCTC.

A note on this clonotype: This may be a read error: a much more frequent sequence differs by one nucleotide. CDR3 region: CASSQGAVGSYEQYF. The CDR3 region has the DNA TGCGCCAGCAGCCAAGGGGCGGTGGGCTCCTACGAGCAGTACTTC. The chain employs TRBV4-1 and TRBJ2-7; D not certain. With 1 base removed from V and 0 bases from J, the gap between germline ends came to 10 bases. Germline V gene data show CDR1 as MGHRA and CDR2 as YSYEKL. This CDR3 contains 15 residues.

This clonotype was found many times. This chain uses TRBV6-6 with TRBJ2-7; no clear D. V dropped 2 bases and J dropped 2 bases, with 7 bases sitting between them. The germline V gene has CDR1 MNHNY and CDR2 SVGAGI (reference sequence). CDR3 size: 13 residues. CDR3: CASSYLSTYEQYF. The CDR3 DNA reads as TGTGCCAGCAGTTACCTATCTACCTACGAGCAGTACTTC.

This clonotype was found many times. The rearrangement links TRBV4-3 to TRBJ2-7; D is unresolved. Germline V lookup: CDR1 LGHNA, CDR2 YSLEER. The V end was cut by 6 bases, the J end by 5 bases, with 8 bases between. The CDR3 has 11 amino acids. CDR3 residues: CASSVPHEQYF. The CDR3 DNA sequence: TGCGCCAGCAGTGTCCCCCACGAGCAGTACTTC.

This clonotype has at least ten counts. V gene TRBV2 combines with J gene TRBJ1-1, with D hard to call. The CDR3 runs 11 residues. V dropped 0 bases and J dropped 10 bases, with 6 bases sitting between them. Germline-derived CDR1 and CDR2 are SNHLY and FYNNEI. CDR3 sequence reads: CASSEAPTAFF. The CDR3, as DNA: TGTGCCAGCAGTGAAGCCCCAACAGCTTTCTTT.

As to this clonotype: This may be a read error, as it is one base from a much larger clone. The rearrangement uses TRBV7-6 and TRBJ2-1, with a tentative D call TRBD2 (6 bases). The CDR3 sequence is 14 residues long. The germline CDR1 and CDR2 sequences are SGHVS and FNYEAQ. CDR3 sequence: CASSYPGGKRERFF. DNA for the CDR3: TGTGCCAGCAGCTATCCTGGAGGGAAGAGAGAGCGGTTCTTC.

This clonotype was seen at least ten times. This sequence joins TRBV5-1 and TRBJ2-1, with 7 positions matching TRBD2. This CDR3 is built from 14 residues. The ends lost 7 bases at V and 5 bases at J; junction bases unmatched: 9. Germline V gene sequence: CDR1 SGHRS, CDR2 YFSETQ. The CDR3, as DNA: TGCGCCAGCGGTTCGGGGCTAGCGGACAATGAGCAGTTCTTC. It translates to CASGSGLADNEQFF.